What follows describes a single TCR beta chain. Antigen specificity is unknown. This sample is part of a study of cytomegalovirus exposure and HLA in healthy donors. Study background: The Caucasian-associated ancestry cluster contained around four fifths of the approximately 400 genotyped donors.

General study points: Cytomegalovirus association was listed for 164 TCR beta chains. Within an earlier analysis, most TCR beta V segments proved productive either about 87% or about 30% of the time.

The donors, nominally healthy at sampling, likely had unrecorded immune exposures. Primers for the PCR totalled 60 Vbeta and 13 Jbeta. Measured with immunoSEQ multiplex PCR; TCRdb has only the in-frame clones, and not every one. This sample carries 100,000 to 140,000 clones, 82% of them seen once, and the ten largest clones take roughly 3%. CDR1 is SGHRS, CDR2 YFSETQ, per germline. The CDR3 is made up of 15 amino acids. The ends lost 5 bases at V and 7 bases at J; junction bases unmatched: 9. The source is a young man in good health and CMV-seropositive. The gene calls are TRBV5-1 and TRBJ2-2; 9 nucleotides agree with TRBD2. Sequencing was performed on PBMCs. This CDR3 is CASSPSTSGSGELFF. In DNA form, the CDR3 reads TGCGCCAGCAGTCCCTCGACTAGCGGTAGCGGGGAGCTGTTTTTT.